A single sample is the source of the 18 T cell receptor beta chains below, sequenced in a study of beta chain features in type 1 diabetes. All of the isolated RNA was reverse transcribed, so expressed TCRB transcripts were sequenced. Generated by immunoSEQ multiplex PCR, the TCRdb table keeps only in-frame clones and is missing some. The sample records 970,000 or so clones, roughly 17% being singletons. Sequenced: naive CD4+ T cells from blood. These receptors originate from a young woman in good health.

This chain connects TRBV5-1 to TRBJ2-7, with no clear D. The CDR3 is 16 amino acids. Germline lookup yields CDR1 SGHRS and CDR2 YFSETQ. Trimming took off 1 base at V and 2 bases at J, with 16 bases between the two ends. DNA of the CDR3: TGCGCCAGCAGCTTGTCCCTACAGACACCGACCTACGAGCAGTACTTC. Translated, it gives CASSLSLQTPTYEQYF.

This chain links TRBV5-1 with TRBJ2-4; 11 bases map to TRBD2. This CDR3 has 15 amino acids. After removal of 2 bases from V and 6 bases from J, the junction contained 4 bases not matched to a gene. Germline CDR1 is SGHRS and CDR2 is YFSETQ. The CDR3, as DNA: TGCGCCAGCAGCTTACTAGCGGGAGAGGGAAACATTCAGTACTTC. Residues: CASSLLAGEGNIQYF.

The CDR3 coding sequence is TGCGCCAGCAGCTTAGAGCCAACCATGTCTATCTACGAGCAGTACTTC. Residues: CASSLEPTMSIYEQYF. The chain employs TRBV5-1 and TRBJ2-7; D call uncertain. CDR3 size: 16 residues. V was pared by 2 bases and J by 3 bases, with 18 bases between. Per germline, CDR1 SGHRS and CDR2 YFSETQ.

This rearrangement joins TRBV20-1 to TRBJ2-7; unclear D gene. The germline V and J ends were trimmed by 4 bases and 9 bases, with 13 bases remaining between them. This CDR3 has 11 amino acids. Looked up from germline, CDR1 is DFQATT and CDR2 is SNEGSKA (reference sequence). The CDR3 region has the DNA TGCAGTGCTACACGTGCGGATCGGCAGTACTTC. Translated: CSATRADRQYF.

The genes are TRBV10-3 and TRBJ2-2; 8 bases map to TRBD2. The CDR3 is 15 amino acids. Germline CDR1 ENHRY, CDR2 SYGVKD. With 4 bases clipped from V and 3 bases from J, the junction kept 4 bases outside the gene matches. CDR3 amino acids: CAISGTSGDTGELFF. The CDR3 DNA follows: TGTGCCATCAGTGGTACTAGCGGAGACACCGGGGAGCTGTTTTTT.

A note on this clone: Other DNA sequences in this specimen translate into the identical CDR3. The chain has TRBV18 and TRBJ2-7, with TRBD1 matching 8 bases. Germline V lookup: CDR1 KGHSH, CDR2 LQKENI. The CDR3 consists of 15 residues. Trimming took 6 bases from V and 4 from J; bases not matched to a gene: 11. The CDR3 DNA reads TGTGCCAGCTCCCCCGGGACAGGAAGTCGGTACGAGCAGTACTTC. This sequence encodes CASSPGTGSRYEQYF.

The chain employs TRBV5-6 and TRBJ2-7, with a tentative D call TRBD1 (5 bases). The CDR3 is 15 residues long. CDR1 and CDR2 (germline): SGHDT, YYEEEE. V dropped 3 bases and J dropped 3 bases, with 16 bases sitting between them. The CDR3 DNA reads TGTGCCAGCAGCTCTCGGACACACAACCGCTACGAGCAGTACTTC. Its protein is CASSSRTHNRYEQYF.

This clone was picked up a small number of times. The V call is TRBV19, the J call TRBJ1-5; D is possibly TRBD1 (6 bases). The V end lost 4 bases, the J end lost 0 bases, and 13 bases lay between the germline ends. This CDR3 region has 16 residues. The germline gives CDR1 LNHDA, CDR2 SQIVND (reference sequence). The CDR3 protein is CASSRRGDNSNQPQHF. The CDR3 DNA sequence: TGTGCCAGTAGTAGAAGGGGGGATAATAGCAATCAGCCCCAGCATTTT. Based on the CDR3 plus reference TRBV19 and TRBJ1-5, the full variable domain is DGGITQSPKYLFRKEGQNVTLSCEQNLNHDAMYWYRQDPGQGLRLIYYSQIVNDFQKGDIAEGYSVSREKKESFPLTVTSAQKNPTAFYLCASSRRGDNSNQPQHFGDGTRLSIL.

This chain uses TRBV2 with TRBJ2-2, with 11 bases that match TRBD2. V gave up 9 bases and J gave up 3 bases; unmatched junction bases: 6. Germline V CDR1 and CDR2: SNHLY, FYNNEI. The CDR3 loop spans 15 amino acids. In DNA form, the CDR3 reads TGTGCCAGTTCTGGGACTAGCGGCTACACCGGGGAGCTGTTTTTT. Translated, it gives CASSGTSGYTGELFF.

This clone has a handful of counts. The genes are TRBV10-3 and TRBJ2-4, with a weak D call TRBD2 (6 bases). V was clipped by 0 bases and J by 1 base, with 13 bases between them. The CDR3 covers 17 residues. Germline-derived CDR1 and CDR2 are ENHRY and SYGVKD. This chain's CDR3 is CAISESMEGTAKNIQYF. CDR3 in DNA: TGTGCCATCAGTGAGTCGATGGAGGGTACGGCCAAAAACATTCAGTACTTC.

This clone was detected a few times. The chain is built from TRBV19 and TRBJ2-7, with 9 bases matching TRBD2. Per the germline V gene, CDR1 is LNHDA and CDR2 is SQIVND (reference sequence). This CDR3 region has 14 residues. V gave up 4 bases and J gave up 2 bases; unmatched junction bases: 3. The CDR3 DNA sequence: TGTGCCAGTAGTACCGTAGCGGGAGCCTACGAGCAGTACTTC. Its translation is CASSTVAGAYEQYF.

This clone was counted between two and nine times. J is TRBJ1-4 and V is TRBV9; 10 nucleotides match TRBD1. The CDR3 is 15 amino acids. Germline CDR1 is SGDLS and CDR2 is YYNGEE. Trimming cost V 4 bases and J 8 bases; bases outside gene matches: 8. The CDR3 sequence: CASSPRTGGLEKLFF. The CDR3 DNA reads as TGTGCCAGCAGCCCTCGGACAGGGGGATTAGAAAAACTGTTTTTT.

The genes are TRBV19 and TRBJ2-7; TRBD2 might be the D (5 bases). The CDR3 runs to 12 residues. CDR1 is LNHDA, CDR2 SQIVND, per germline (reference sequence). V was clipped by 2 bases and J by 7 bases, with 9 bases between them. The CDR3 sequence: CASSIPSGEQYF. In nucleotides, the CDR3 is TGTGCCAGTAGTATACCTTCGGGGGAGCAGTACTTC.

This clone was observed many times. The chain couples TRBV2 to TRBJ2-4, with D maybe TRBD1 (6 bases). The CDR3 runs to 13 residues. With 8 bases removed from V and 2 bases from J, the gap between germline ends came to 10 bases. CDR1 is SNHLY and CDR2 is FYNNEI in the germline V gene. CDR3 loop: CASEQGSKNIQYF. DNA of the CDR3: TGTGCCAGCGAACAGGGTTCCAAAAACATTCAGTACTTC.

In its sample, this clone was seen many times. The CDR3 loop reads CATSPGDEQFF. The CDR3 DNA reads as TGTGCCACCAGCCCCGGGGATGAGCAGTTCTTC. The gene calls are TRBV10-3 and TRBJ2-1; D might be TRBD2 (5 bases). CDR1 is ENHRY and CDR2 is SYGVKD in the germline V gene. The CDR3 covers 11 residues. V dropped 10 bases and J dropped 8 bases, with 12 bases sitting between them.

The rearrangement joins TRBV19 to TRBJ2-2, with D possibly TRBD2 on 6 matching bases. Germline V CDR1 and CDR2: LNHDA, SQIVND (reference sequence). V was trimmed by 5 bases and J by 5 bases, leaving 15 bases between them. The CDR3 has 15 amino acids. DNA of the CDR3: TGTGCCAGTAGTTGGCAGGGAGGTACGACCGGGGAGCTGTTTTTT. Translated: CASSWQGGTTGELFF.

This clone was seen more than once but under ten times. The chain couples TRBV2 to TRBJ2-7; 11 nucleotides line up with TRBD2. This CDR3 spans 14 amino acids. Per the germline V gene, CDR1 is SNHLY and CDR2 is FYNNEI. V dropped 4 bases and J dropped 6; count of bases not matched to a gene: 5. In DNA form, the CDR3 reads TGTGCCAGCAGTGTGACTAGCGGGATTTCCGAGCAGTACTTC. It codes for CASSVTSGISEQYF.

In this sample, this clone turned up a few times. The gene calls are TRBV13 and TRBJ2-7; 7 bases agree with TRBD2. Looked up from germline, CDR1 is PRHDT and CDR2 is FYEKMQ (reference sequence). V trimming: 2 bases; J trimming: 5 bases; junction bases outside the gene matches: 9. The CDR3 extends over 15 amino acids. In DNA form, the CDR3 reads TGTGCCAGCAGCTTACGTGCGGGAGCTTGGGACGAGCAGTACTTC. Protein sequence: CASSLRAGAWDEQYF.